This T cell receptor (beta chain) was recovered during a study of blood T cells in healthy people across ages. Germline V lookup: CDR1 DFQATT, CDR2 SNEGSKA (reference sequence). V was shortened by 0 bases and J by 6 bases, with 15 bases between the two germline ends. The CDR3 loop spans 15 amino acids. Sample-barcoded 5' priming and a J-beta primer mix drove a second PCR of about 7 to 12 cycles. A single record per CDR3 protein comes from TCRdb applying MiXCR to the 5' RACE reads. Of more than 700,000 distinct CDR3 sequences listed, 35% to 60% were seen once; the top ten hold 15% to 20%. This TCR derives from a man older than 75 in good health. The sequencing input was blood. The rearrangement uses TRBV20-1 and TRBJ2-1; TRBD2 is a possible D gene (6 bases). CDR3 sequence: CSARDGGGEANEQFF. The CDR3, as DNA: TGCAGTGCTAGAGATGGTGGAGGGGAGGCCAATGAGCAGTTCTTC.